This T cell receptor (beta chain) was identified during a study of vaccination and CD4 T cells after COVID-19. Treatment noted: approximately nine-day PBMC culture with coronavirus spike peptide pools or control peptides (ViraFEST assay). This clonotype was observed a handful of times. Its specificity is unknown. Study conclusions and caveats: Among those convalescent, a median 86.3% of reactive clones emerged solely post-vaccination.

Cultured CD4+ T cell DNA underwent sequencing with the Oncomine TCR Beta short-read assay. Each CDR3 protein is one row after TCRdb ran MiXCR on the PCR reads. The sample carries 15,000 to 20,000 distinct CDR3 sequences, 30% to 40% recorded once. V was pared by 6 bases and J by 9 bases, with 5 bases of the junction left unmatched. CDR1 is SEHNR and CDR2 is FQNEAQ in the germline V gene (reference sequence). The CDR3 loop spans 13 amino acids. The sequence was obtained from a human donor with COVID-19. The rearrangement links TRBV7-9 to TRBJ1-6, with 7 positions matching TRBD1. Sequenced: cultured CD4+ T cells from blood. CDR3 coding DNA: TGTGCCAGCAGTCAGACAGGGACTTCACCCCTCCACTTT. Protein: CASSQTGTSPLHF.